Listed here are 9 T cell receptor beta chains from one sample, sequenced in a study of cytomegalovirus exposure and HLA in healthy donors. It was with 60 Vbeta and 13 Jbeta primers that the PCR ran. Sequencing was performed with immunoSEQ multiplex PCR; in TCRdb, only in-frame clones are kept and a portion is missing. The sample lists around 150,000 clones; about 65% were seen once. Sequenced material: PBMCs. These receptors all stem from a woman between 18 and 30 years old in good health and CMV-seropositive.

This clone was seen at least ten times. The genes are TRBV6-6 and TRBJ1-6; D perhaps matches TRBD1 (6 bases). The CDR3 is 14 amino acids. The germline V and J ends were trimmed by 6 bases and 3 bases, with 9 bases remaining between them. The V gene's germline CDR1 is MNHNY and CDR2 SVGAGI (reference sequence). The CDR3 sequence: CASRPQGYNSPLHF. For the CDR3, the DNA is TGTGCCAGCAGACCACAGGGCTATAATTCACCCCTCCACTTT.

The sample holds a few counts of this clone. V and J are TRBV7-2 and TRBJ1-6; no firm D call. CDR3 length: 12 residues. Trimming took 2 bases from V and 7 from J, leaving 3 bases between them. From germline, CDR1 is SGHTA and CDR2 FQGNSA. The CDR3 coding sequence is TGTGCCAGCAGCTTACAAAATTCACCCCTCCACTTT. Its translation: CASSLQNSPLHF.

This chain uses TRBV6-1 with TRBJ2-7, with 9 bases matching TRBD2. The CDR3 totals 15 residues. CDR1 and CDR2 (germline): MNHNS, SASEGT. Unmatched junction bases numbered 12, after V lost 3 bases and J lost 9 bases. The CDR3 loop is CASSDGPSGIWVQYF. CDR3 nucleotides: TGTGCCAGCAGTGATGGGCCTAGCGGGATTTGGGTGCAGTACTTC.

The chain carries TRBV5-1 and TRBJ2-3, with D possibly matching TRBD1 (6 bases). Germline V gene lookup returns CDR1 SGHRS and CDR2 YFSETQ. V lost 2 bases, J lost 4 bases, and 14 bases lay in between. The CDR3 covers 15 residues. DNA for the CDR3: TGCGCCAGCAGCTTATTGACAGGACGACCAGATACGCAGTATTTT. The encoded protein is CASSLLTGRPDTQYF.

The chain carries TRBV23-1 and TRBJ2-5, with 8 nucleotides matching TRBD1. Being an ORF, TRBV23-1 has a function that is uncertain. J lost 2 bases, V lost 1 base, and 6 bases had no gene match. CDR3 size: 16 residues. CDR3: CASSQYAGGEQETQYF. CDR3 coding DNA: TGCGCCAGCAGTCAATACGCAGGGGGCGAACAAGAGACCCAGTACTTC.

The rearrangement uses TRBV5-1 and TRBJ1-1, with a weak D call TRBD1 (5 bases). CDR3 length equals 14 residues. Trimming cost V 0 bases and J 4 bases, with 10 bases left between them. Germline CDR1 reads SGHRS; CDR2 reads YFSETQ. The CDR3 bases are TGCGCCAGCAGCTTGGCCGGAGGGGCCACTGAAGCTTTCTTT. This gives the protein CASSLAGGATEAFF.

Concerning this clone: A junction boundary mismatches the germline segment, possibly from a read error. V and J are TRBV5-4 and TRBJ1-2, with D hard to call. Germline V gives CDR1 SGHNT, CDR2 YYREEE (reference sequence). This CDR3 spans 13 amino acids. The CDR3 is CASSYRGSAGYAF. The CDR3 DNA sequence: TGTGCCAGCAGCTATCGAGGGTCCGCCGGCTACGCCTTC.

The chain is built from TRBV5-4 and TRBJ2-7; 8 nucleotides agree with TRBD1. CDR1 and CDR2 from the germline V gene are SGHNT and YYREEE (reference sequence). V trimming: 1 base; J trimming: 3 bases; junction bases outside the gene matches: 6. The CDR3 is 15 residues long. CDR3 sequence: CASSLPGTGLYEQYF. The CDR3, as DNA: TGTGCCAGCAGCTTGCCGGGGACAGGACTCTACGAGCAGTACTTC.

This clone was observed a handful of times. The rearrangement links TRBV7-2 to TRBJ2-5, with D possibly being TRBD1 (6 bases). V shed 8 bases and J shed 4 bases, with 17 bases lying between them. This CDR3 is 14 amino acids long. From germline, CDR1 is SGHTA and CDR2 FQGNSA. The DNA of the CDR3 is TGTGCCAGCCACACTTGGGGGCGCGGAGAGACCCAGTACTTC. Its protein product is CASHTWGRGETQYF. The variable domain in full, with the rest retrieved from reference TRBV7-2 and TRBJ2-5, is GAGVSQSPSNKVTEKGKDVELRCDPISGHTALYWYRQSLGQGLEFLIYFQGNSAPDKSGLPSDRFSAERTGGSVSTLTIQRTQQEDSAVYLCASHTWGRGETQYFGPGTRLLVL.